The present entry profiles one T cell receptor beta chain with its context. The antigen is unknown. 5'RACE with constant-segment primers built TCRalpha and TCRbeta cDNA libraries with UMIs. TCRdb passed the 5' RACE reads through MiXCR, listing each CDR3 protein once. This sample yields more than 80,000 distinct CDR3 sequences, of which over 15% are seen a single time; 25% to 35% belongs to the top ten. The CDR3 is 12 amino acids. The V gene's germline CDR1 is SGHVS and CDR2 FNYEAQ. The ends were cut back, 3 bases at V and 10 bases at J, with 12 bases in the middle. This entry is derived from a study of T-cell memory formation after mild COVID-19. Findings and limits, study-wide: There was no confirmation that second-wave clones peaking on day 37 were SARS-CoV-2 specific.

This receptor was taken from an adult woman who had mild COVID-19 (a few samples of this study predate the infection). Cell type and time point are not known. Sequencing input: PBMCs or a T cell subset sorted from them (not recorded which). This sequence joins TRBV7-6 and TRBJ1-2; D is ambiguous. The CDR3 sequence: CASSFGPSDYTF. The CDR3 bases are TGTGCCAGCAGCTTCGGGCCATCTGACTACACCTTC.